A single sample is the source of the 21 T cell receptor beta chains below, sequenced in a study of vaccination and CD4 T cells after COVID-19. The treatment was: roughly 10-day PBMC culture with coronavirus spike peptide pools or control peptides (ViraFEST assay). These receptors have no identified antigens. Once obtained from cultured CD4+ T cells, the DNA was sequenced using the Oncomine TCR Beta short-read assay. TCRdb reanalysed the PCR reads using MiXCR and keeps one entry per CDR3 protein. The sample includes roughly 17,000 distinct CDR3 sequences, 45% to 65% seen only once; the top ten take roughly 9%. Sequenced material: CD4+ T cells from blood, cultured in vitro. The receptors were gathered from a human donor who had recovered from COVID-19.

The chain carries TRBV6-1 and TRBJ2-3, with 9 bases aligning to TRBD2. This CDR3 contains 15 residues. V dropped 6 bases and J dropped 5; count of bases not matched to a gene: 9. CDR1 MNHNS and CDR2 SASEGT come from the germline V gene. CDR3 in amino acids: CASRRDSGSEDTQYF. CDR3 coding DNA: TGTGCCAGCAGAAGGGATAGCGGGAGCGAAGATACGCAGTATTTT.

V and J are TRBV27 and TRBJ2-7; D possibly uses TRBD1 or TRBD2 (5 bases each). Trimming left V 5 bases short and J 5 bases short, with 13 bases between. The germline V gene has CDR1 MNHEY and CDR2 SMNVEV (reference sequence). This CDR3 contains 13 residues. In DNA, the CDR3 is TGTGCCAGCAGTAGGGACCCGCCGAACGAGCAGTACTTC. It encodes CASSRDPPNEQYF.

A few counts support this clonotype. The V and J genes are TRBV11-2 and TRBJ1-2; no firm D call. The length of the CDR3 is 15 residues. Per the germline V gene, CDR1 is SGHAT and CDR2 is FQNNGV. V was pared by 4 bases and J by 3 bases, with 15 bases between. The CDR3 DNA sequence: TGTGCCAGCAGCTCCCTAAAGTACTTGGACTATGGCTACACCTTC. Its translation: CASSSLKYLDYGYTF.

This CDR3 is CASSVAGGVLADTQYF. In nucleotides, the CDR3 is TGTGCCAGCAGCGTAGCGGGAGGCGTTCTAGCCGATACGCAGTATTTT. The rearrangement links TRBV9 to TRBJ2-3, with TRBD2 matching over 7 bases. The V gene's germline CDR1 is SGDLS and CDR2 YYNGEE. The CDR3 sequence is 16 residues long. J was trimmed by 6 bases and V by 0 bases; bases with no gene match: 10. Full variable domain (missing parts from reference TRBV9 and TRBJ2-3): DSGVTQTPKHLITATGQRVTLRCSPRSGDLSVYWYQQSLDQGLQFLIQYYNGEERAKGNILERFSAQQFPDLHSELNLSSLELGDSALYFCASSVAGGVLADTQYFGPGTRLTVL.

J is TRBJ1-1 and V is TRBV11-2; D is uncertain. The germline gives CDR1 SGHAT, CDR2 FQNNGV. The CDR3 is made up of 13 amino acids. V gave up 5 bases and J gave up 0 bases, with 7 bases separating them. The CDR3 DNA is TGTGCCAGCAGCCCGCACTTGAACACTGAAGCTTTCTTT. Protein: CASSPHLNTEAFF.

The chain carries TRBV30 and TRBJ2-3, with TRBD2 identical over 8 bases. Germline trimming cut 0 bases from V and 8 bases from J; bases unmatched to any gene: 7. The CDR3 loop spans 14 amino acids. Germline CDR1 reads GTSNPN; CDR2 reads SVGIG (reference sequence). CDR3 sequence (DNA): TGTGCCTGGAGTGTACCAGCGGGAGATAGTACGCAGTATTTT. It codes for CAWSVPAGDSTQYF.

This clonotype was seen more than once but under ten times. The CDR3 nucleotides read TGTGCCTGGACTAGAGGGGAGACCCAGTACTTC. It yields the protein CAWTRGETQYF. The genes are TRBV30 and TRBJ2-5; the D gene is possibly TRBD2 (5 bases). Between the trimmed V and J ends, which lost 4 bases and 5 bases, there was a span of 8 bases. Germline V gene lookup returns CDR1 GTSNPN and CDR2 SVGIG (reference sequence). CDR3 length: 11 amino acids.

The gene calls are TRBV5-1 and TRBJ2-5, with 7 bases aligning to TRBD1. The CDR3 runs to 16 residues. The V and J ends lost 2 bases and 5 bases, in that order; junction bases with no gene match: 12. From germline, CDR1 is SGHRS and CDR2 YFSETQ. In DNA, the CDR3 is TGCGCCAGCAGCTTAAGCAGGACAGGAGCCTCGGAGACCCAGTACTTC. Protein product: CASSLSRTGASETQYF.

About this clonotype itself: Mismatch with germline at one junction end may stem from a read error. The chain recombines TRBV27 with TRBJ1-2; 8 bases map to TRBD1. The CDR3 loop spans 13 amino acids. Germline-derived CDR1 and CDR2 are MNHEY and SMNVEV (reference sequence). The CDR3 spells CASRRTGGHGHTF. CDR3 DNA sequence: TGTGCCAGCAGACGCACAGGGGGGCATGGCCACACCTTC.

This clonotype was seen more than once but under ten times. The chain uses TRBV2 and TRBJ2-3; perhaps TRBD2 as D (6 bases). Germline V lookup: CDR1 SNHLY, CDR2 FYNNEI. Trimming stripped 7 bases from V and 3 bases from J, with 11 bases between. The CDR3 spans 13 residues. The CDR3 DNA follows: TGTGCCAGCAATCAGGGAGGAACAGATACGCAGTATTTT. The encoded protein is CASNQGGTDTQYF.

This chain connects TRBV11-3 to TRBJ1-5; 8 bases are shared with TRBD1. Germline values: CDR1 SGHNT, CDR2 YENEEA. V gave up 2 bases and J gave up 6 bases; unmatched junction bases: 6. The length of the CDR3 is 15 residues. For the CDR3, the DNA is TGTGCCAGCAGCTTAATGACAGGGGAAACTCAGCCCCAGCATTTT. This sequence encodes CASSLMTGETQPQHF.

The CDR3 region is CASSTGTGQETQYF. CDR3 DNA sequence: TGTGCCAGCAGTACCGGGACAGGCCAAGAGACCCAGTACTTC. The rearrangement links TRBV7-3 to TRBJ2-5, with 8 nucleotides matching TRBD1. V shed 6 bases and J 1 base; nucleotides not matched to a gene: 4. Per germline, CDR1 SGHTA and CDR2 FQGTGA. The CDR3 is made up of 14 amino acids.

The chain is built from TRBV7-2 and TRBJ1-2; D gene unclear. Germline CDR1 SGHTA, CDR2 FQGNSA. V lost 1 base and J lost 9, with 9 bases in between. The CDR3 is 12 amino acids. CDR3 region: CASSLEGWSYTF. CDR3 bases: TGTGCCAGCAGCTTAGAGGGTTGGAGCTACACCTTC.

The chain combines TRBV12-3 or TRBV12-4 with TRBJ1-4, with D unresolved. CDR3 length: 14 amino acids. V gave up 5 bases and J gave up 4 bases, with 11 bases separating them. The chain's CDR3 is CASSKQLLNEKLFF. DNA for the CDR3: TGTGCCAGCAGTAAACAATTGCTTAATGAAAAACTGTTTTTT.

The chain uses TRBV19 and TRBJ1-1; D uncertain. The CDR3 loop spans 14 amino acids. The V end was cut by 6 bases, the J end by 1 base, with 12 bases between. Germline V lookup: CDR1 LNHDA, CDR2 SQIVND (reference sequence). The CDR3 reads CASSPGSGNTEAFF. The CDR3 DNA sequence: TGTGCCAGTAGCCCCGGAAGCGGGAACACTGAAGCTTTCTTT.

The chain combines TRBV20-1 with TRBJ1-2; D may be TRBD1 (6 bases). Trimming cost V 7 bases and J 3 bases, with 15 bases left between them. Germline values: CDR1 DFQATT, CDR2 SNEGSKA (reference sequence). The CDR3 has 13 residues. The CDR3 region is CSGGRGGDYGYTF. The CDR3 nucleotides are TGCAGTGGGGGCCGAGGGGGAGACTATGGCTACACCTTC.

In regard to this clonotype: At one of its ends the junction is not consistent with the germline gene, which may arise from a read error. The chain links TRBV18 to TRBJ1-1; D remains unclear. This CDR3 contains 16 residues. Germline CDR1 and CDR2: KGHSH and LQKENI. In nucleotides, the CDR3 is TGTGCCAGCTCACCACGAATCAGCTCAGATAACAGTGAAGCTTTCTTT. This codes for CASSPRISSDNSEAFF.

The chain joins TRBV11-2 to TRBJ2-2; 8 bases map to TRBD2. The V gene end was trimmed by 6 bases and the J gene end by 1 base; junction bases not matched to a gene: 7. Looked up from germline, CDR1 is SGHAT and CDR2 is FQNNGV. The CDR3 is 16 residues long. In DNA, the CDR3 is TGTGCCAGCAGTTCGGGGCTAGCGGGGAACACCGGGGAGCTGTTTTTT. Protein product: CASSSGLAGNTGELFF.

This clonotype was seen only a few times. The rearrangement uses TRBV14 and TRBJ1-2, with D uncertain. V was clipped by 5 bases and J by 8 bases, with 12 bases between them. Germline CDR1 reads SGHDN; CDR2 reads FVKESK. This CDR3 contains 12 residues. In DNA form, the CDR3 reads TGTGCCAGCAGCACGGGCTCGAGAGGCTACACCTTC. Translated, it gives CASSTGSRGYTF.

The genes are TRBV14 and TRBJ1-2; TRBD1 is a possible D gene (6 bases). Trimming pared 1 base from V and 8 bases from J, leaving 11 bases between. The CDR3 totals 13 residues. CDR1 SGHDN and CDR2 FVKESK come from the germline V gene. The DNA of the CDR3 is TGTGCCAGCAGCCAAGGGACAGAATGGGGCTACACCTTC. This gives the protein CASSQGTEWGYTF.

The rearrangement uses TRBV10-2 and TRBJ2-6, with 9 bases that match TRBD1. V was clipped by 3 bases and J by 2 bases; unmatched bases: 8. Germline CDR1 reads WSHSY; CDR2 reads SAAADI. The CDR3 totals 18 residues. CDR3 region: CASSELTGGGPGANVLTF. The CDR3 DNA follows: TGCGCCAGCAGTGAATTGACAGGGGGGGGCCCTGGGGCCAACGTCCTGACTTTC.